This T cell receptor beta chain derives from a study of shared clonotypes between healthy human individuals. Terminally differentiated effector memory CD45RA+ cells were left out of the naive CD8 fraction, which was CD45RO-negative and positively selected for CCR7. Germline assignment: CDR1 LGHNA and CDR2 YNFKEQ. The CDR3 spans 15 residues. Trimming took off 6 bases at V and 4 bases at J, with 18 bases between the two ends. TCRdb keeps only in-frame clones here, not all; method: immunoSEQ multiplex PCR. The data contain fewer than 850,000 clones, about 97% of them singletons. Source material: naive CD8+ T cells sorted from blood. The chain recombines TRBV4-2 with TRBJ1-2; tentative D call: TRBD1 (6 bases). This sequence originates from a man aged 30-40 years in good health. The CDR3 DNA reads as TGTGCCAGCAGGAACAGGGAGGATCGGGTCTATGGCTACACCTTC. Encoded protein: CASRNREDRVYGYTF.